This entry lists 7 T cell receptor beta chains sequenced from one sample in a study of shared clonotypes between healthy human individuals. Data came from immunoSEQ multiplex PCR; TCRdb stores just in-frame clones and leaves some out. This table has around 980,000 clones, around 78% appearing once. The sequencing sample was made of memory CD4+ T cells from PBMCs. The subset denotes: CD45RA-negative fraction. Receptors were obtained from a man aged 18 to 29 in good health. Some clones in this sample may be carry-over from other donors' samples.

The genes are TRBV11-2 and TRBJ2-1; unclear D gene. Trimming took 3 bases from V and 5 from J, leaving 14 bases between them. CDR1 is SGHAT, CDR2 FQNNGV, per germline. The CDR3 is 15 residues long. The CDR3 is CASSFWAFRDNEQFF. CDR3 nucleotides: TGTGCCAGCAGCTTTTGGGCTTTTAGGGACAATGAGCAGTTCTTC.

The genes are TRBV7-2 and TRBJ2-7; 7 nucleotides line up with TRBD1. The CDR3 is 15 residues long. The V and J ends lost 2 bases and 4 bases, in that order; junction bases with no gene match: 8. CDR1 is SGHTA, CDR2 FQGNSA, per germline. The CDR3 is CASSLMGQQFYEQYF. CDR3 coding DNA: TGTGCCAGCAGCTTAATGGGACAGCAATTTTACGAGCAGTACTTC.

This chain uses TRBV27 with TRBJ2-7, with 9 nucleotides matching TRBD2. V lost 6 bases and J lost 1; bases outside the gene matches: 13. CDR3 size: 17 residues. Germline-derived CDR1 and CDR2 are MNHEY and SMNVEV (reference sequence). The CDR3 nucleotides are TGTGCCAGCAGAGACTGGACTAGCGAAAAAAGATCCTACGAGCAGTACTTC. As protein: CASRDWTSEKRSYEQYF.

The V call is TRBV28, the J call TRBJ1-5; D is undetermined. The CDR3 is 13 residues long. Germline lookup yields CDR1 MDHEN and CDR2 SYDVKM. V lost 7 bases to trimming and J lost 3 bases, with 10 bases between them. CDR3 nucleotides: TGTGCCAGCACGAGAGATGACAATCAGCCCCAGCATTTT. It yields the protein CASTRDDNQPQHF.

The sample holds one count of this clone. Here the CDR3 reads CASSGGAYYEQYF. The DNA of the CDR3 is TGTGCCAGCAGTGGTGGGGCCTACTACGAGCAGTACTTC. The chain recombines TRBV25-1 with TRBJ2-7, with a weak D call TRBD1 (5 bases). The CDR3 is 13 amino acids. Germline lookup yields CDR1 MGHDK and CDR2 SYGVNS. Between the trimmed V and J ends, which lost 4 bases and 3 bases, there was a span of 10 bases.

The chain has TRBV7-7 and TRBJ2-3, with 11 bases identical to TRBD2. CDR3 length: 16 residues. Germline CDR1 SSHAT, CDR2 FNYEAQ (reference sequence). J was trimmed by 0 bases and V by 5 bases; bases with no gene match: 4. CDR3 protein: CASSRGTSGSTDTQYF. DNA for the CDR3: TGTGCCAGCAGCAGGGGGACTAGCGGAAGCACAGATACGCAGTATTTT.

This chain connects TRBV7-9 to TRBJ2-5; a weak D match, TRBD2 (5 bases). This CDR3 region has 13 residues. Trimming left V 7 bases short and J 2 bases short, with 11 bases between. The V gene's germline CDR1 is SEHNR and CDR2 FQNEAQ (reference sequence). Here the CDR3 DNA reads TGTGCCAGCATCCTGGGAGCGCAAGAGACCCAGTACTTC. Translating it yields CASILGAQETQYF.